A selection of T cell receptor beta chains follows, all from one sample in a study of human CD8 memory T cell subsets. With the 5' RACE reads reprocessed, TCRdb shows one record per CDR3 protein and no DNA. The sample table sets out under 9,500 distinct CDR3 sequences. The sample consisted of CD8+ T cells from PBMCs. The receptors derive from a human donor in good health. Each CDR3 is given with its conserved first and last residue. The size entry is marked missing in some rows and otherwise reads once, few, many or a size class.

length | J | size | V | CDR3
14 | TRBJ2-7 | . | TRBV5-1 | CASSSTSGGTEQYF
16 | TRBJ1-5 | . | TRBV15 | CATSRDYGEPLSPQHF
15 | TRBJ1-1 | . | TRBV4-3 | CASSQVEAGRTEAFF
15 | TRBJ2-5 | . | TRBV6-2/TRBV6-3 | CASSFSGDRRETQYF
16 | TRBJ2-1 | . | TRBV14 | CASSQEGLAVYNEQFF
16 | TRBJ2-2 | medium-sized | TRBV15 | CATSREAGGVAGELFF
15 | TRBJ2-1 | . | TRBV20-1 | CSARDISGTDHEQFF
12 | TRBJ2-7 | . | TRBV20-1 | CSGGHFSYEQYF
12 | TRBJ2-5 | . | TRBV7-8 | CASSYRAQTQYF
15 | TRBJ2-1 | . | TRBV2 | CASSEDGSSYNEQFF
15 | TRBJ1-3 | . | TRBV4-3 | CASSQDVGAGNTIYF
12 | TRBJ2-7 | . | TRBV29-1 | CSVRDSSYEQYF
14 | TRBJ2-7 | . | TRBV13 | CASSLGLFSYEQYF
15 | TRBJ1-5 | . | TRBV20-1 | CSAQLPRDPNQPQHF
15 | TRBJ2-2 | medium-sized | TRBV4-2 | CASSQDSGGAGELFF
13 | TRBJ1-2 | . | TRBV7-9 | CASSRATGEGYTF
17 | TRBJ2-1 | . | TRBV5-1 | CASSTTGLRSSYNEQFF
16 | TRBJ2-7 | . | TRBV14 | CASSQVTLHRKYEQYF
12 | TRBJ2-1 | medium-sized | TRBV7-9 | CASDTGRNEQFF
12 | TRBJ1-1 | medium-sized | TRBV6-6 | CASSYSVTEAFF
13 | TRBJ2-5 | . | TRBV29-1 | CSISLGGQETQYF
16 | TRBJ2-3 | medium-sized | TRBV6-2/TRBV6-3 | CASSPSLSRGTDTQYF
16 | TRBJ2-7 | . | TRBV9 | CASSSLPGTGSYEQYF
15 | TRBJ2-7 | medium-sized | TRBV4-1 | CASSQVDRSSYEQYF
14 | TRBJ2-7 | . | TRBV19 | CASSIGPGLGEQYF
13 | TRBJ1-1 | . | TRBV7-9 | CASSALMNTEAFF
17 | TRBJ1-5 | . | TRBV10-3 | CAISDPRDRELNQPQHF
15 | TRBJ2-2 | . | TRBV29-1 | CSVESPAGADGELFF
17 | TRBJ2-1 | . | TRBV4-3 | CASSQWAGTSGNNEQFF
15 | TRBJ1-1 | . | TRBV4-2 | CASSQEVKVGTEAFF
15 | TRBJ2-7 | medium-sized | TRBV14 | CASSPMGQGTYEQYF
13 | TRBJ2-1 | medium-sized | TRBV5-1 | CASSPDPTGEQFF
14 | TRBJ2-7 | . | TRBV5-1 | CASSLEGQGYEQYF
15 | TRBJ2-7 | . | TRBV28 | CASSLGGGYPYEQYF
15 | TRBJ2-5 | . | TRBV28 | CASTPSQGGQETQYF
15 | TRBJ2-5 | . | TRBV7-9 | CASSSSDHLSETQYF
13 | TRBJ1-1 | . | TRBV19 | CASSGGGSYEAFF
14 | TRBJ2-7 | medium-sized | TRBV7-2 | CASSHGGLSYEQYF
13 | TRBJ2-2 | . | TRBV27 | CASSLGVTGELFF
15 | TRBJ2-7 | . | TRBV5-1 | CASSLPDRSSYEQYF
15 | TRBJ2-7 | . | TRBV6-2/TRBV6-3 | CASSYSRGGSYEQYF
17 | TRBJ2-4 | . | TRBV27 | CASSAMTGGVAKNIQYF
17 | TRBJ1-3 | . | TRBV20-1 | CSARGLNRDSPGNTIYF
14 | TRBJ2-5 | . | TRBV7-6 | CASSLSFYQETQYF
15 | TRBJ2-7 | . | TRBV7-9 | CASSLGGSFTYEQYF
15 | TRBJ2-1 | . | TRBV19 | CASMKGLAGMNEQFF
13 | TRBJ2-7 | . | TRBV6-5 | CASTMPGNYEQYF
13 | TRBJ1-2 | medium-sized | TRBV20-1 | CSAPTVIHNGYTF
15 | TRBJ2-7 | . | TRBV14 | CASSVGLAGRYEQYF
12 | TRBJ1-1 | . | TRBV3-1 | CASSPRTGEAFF
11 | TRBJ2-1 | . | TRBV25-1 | CASSEAGEQFF
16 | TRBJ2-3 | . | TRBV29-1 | CSVGEARESYTDTQYF
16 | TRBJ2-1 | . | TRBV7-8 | CARNRLEDSEGDEQFF
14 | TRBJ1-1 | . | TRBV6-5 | CASSYGDSGNKAFF
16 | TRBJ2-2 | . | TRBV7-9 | CASSSVPGQGVGELFF
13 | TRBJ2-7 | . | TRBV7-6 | CASSHPPSYEQYF
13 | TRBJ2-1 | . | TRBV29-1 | CSVKLAGDNEQFF